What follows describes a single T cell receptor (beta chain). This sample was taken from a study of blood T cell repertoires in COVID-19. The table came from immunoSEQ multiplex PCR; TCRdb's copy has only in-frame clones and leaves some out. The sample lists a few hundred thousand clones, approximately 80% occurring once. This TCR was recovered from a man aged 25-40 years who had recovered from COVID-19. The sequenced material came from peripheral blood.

The CDR3 coding sequence is TGTGCCAGCTCACCTTATGGCAGGGAGGACCAGCCCCAGCATTTT. It is translated as CASSPYGREDQPQHF. The genes are TRBV18 and TRBJ1-5; tentative D call: TRBD1 (5 bases). Trimming took 3 bases from V and 7 from J, leaving 16 bases between them. The length of the CDR3 is 15 residues. Germline V gene sequence: CDR1 KGHSH, CDR2 LQKENI.